The 18 T cell receptor beta chains below were found in one sample sequenced in a study of blood T cells in healthy people across ages. A second PCR of 7 to 11 cycles used a sample-barcoded 5' primer and a J-beta primer mix. TCRdb passed the 5' RACE reads through MiXCR, listing each CDR3 protein once. The sample shows around 800,000 distinct CDR3 sequences, approximately 44% of them seen only once. Input material: blood. The receptors here all came from a man aged 60 to 69 in good health.

The CDR3 protein is CASSLQLARGYEQYF. CDR3 nucleotides: TGCGCCAGCAGCCTCCAATTAGCGAGGGGGTACGAGCAGTACTTC. J is TRBJ2-7 and V is TRBV4-3; perhaps TRBD1 as D (6 bases). V was clipped by 4 bases and J by 4 bases, with 17 bases between them. This CDR3 region has 15 residues. Germline CDR1 reads LGHNA; CDR2 reads YSLEER.

This chain connects TRBV12-3 or TRBV12-4 to TRBJ2-1; D is uncertain. Trimming left V 5 bases short and J 6 bases short, with 11 bases between. The CDR3 contains 13 residues. CDR3 region: CASSVVQFNEQFF. Here the CDR3 DNA reads TGTGCCAGCAGTGTCGTACAGTTCAATGAGCAGTTCTTC.

V and J are TRBV6-2 or TRBV6-3 and TRBJ2-7; 9 bases are shared with TRBD1. The CDR3 has 16 amino acids. Trimming removed 0 bases from V and 2 bases from J; junction bases left unmatched: 5. Germline V gene sequence: CDR1 MNHEY, CDR2 SVGEGT. The CDR3 region is CASSYSKQGAAYEQYF. The CDR3 bases are TGTGCCAGCAGTTACTCGAAACAGGGGGCGGCCTACGAGCAGTACTTC.

The rearrangement joins TRBV12-3 or TRBV12-4 to TRBJ1-5, with D hard to call. Trimming removed 4 bases from V and 2 bases from J, with 12 bases in between. The length of the CDR3 is 15 residues. This CDR3 is CASSSTQSGNQPQHF. DNA for the CDR3: TGTGCCAGCAGTTCCACCCAGAGTGGCAATCAGCCCCAGCATTTT.

The gene calls are TRBV6-2 or TRBV6-3 and TRBJ1-5; no reliable D call. Looked up from germline, CDR1 is MNHEY and CDR2 is SVGEGT. The CDR3 is made up of 15 amino acids. Trimming left V 4 bases short and J 7 bases short, with 17 bases between. In DNA form, the CDR3 reads TGTGCCAGCAGTTCGCCGGACCGGTTCGGGCAGCCCCAGCATTTT. Protein sequence: CASSSPDRFGQPQHF.

This clonotype was observed a few times. The rearrangement links TRBV30 to TRBJ2-5; possible D gene TRBD2, 6 bases. Per germline, CDR1 GTSNPN and CDR2 SVGIG (reference sequence). CDR3 length equals 17 residues. V lost 0 bases, J lost 5 bases, and 22 bases lay in between. For the CDR3, the DNA is TGTGCCTGGAGTGTACGGAGACTAGGCCCTTTAGGGGAGACCCAGTACTTC. Residues: CAWSVRRLGPLGETQYF.

About this clonotype: A read error may explain this, as a much larger clone is one base away. The rearrangement uses TRBV6-2 or TRBV6-3 and TRBJ2-1; perhaps TRBD1 as D (5 bases). The assigned J gene may be wrong: the sequence end matches TRBJ2-7 better. There are 16 residues in the CDR3. CDR1 and CDR2 (germline): MNHEY, SVGEGT. The CDR3 coding sequence is TGTGCCAGCAGTGGAATCAGGGCCGACCGGTACAATGAGCAGTACTTC. It is translated as CASSGIRADRYNEQYF.

The chain combines TRBV20-1 with TRBJ2-7, with TRBD1 matching over 8 bases. V lost 6 bases to trimming and J lost 4 bases; unmatched junction nucleotides: 14. Per germline, CDR1 DFQATT and CDR2 SNEGSKA (reference sequence). The CDR3 has 15 residues. DNA of the CDR3: TGCAGTGCCCCATTAGGGACAGGTTTTCTTTACGAGCAGTACTTC. Amino acids: CSAPLGTGFLYEQYF.

V usage is TRBV7-9 and J usage is TRBJ1-1; 7 bases align to TRBD1. CDR1 and CDR2 from the germline V gene are SEHNR and FQNEAQ (reference sequence). V shed 5 bases and J 6 bases; nucleotides not matched to a gene: 15. This CDR3 is 16 amino acids long. CDR3 amino acids: CASSRGAGGLYAEAFF. CDR3 coding DNA: TGTGCCAGCAGCCGGGGGGCAGGGGGACTGTATGCTGAAGCTTTCTTT.

J is TRBJ2-5 and V is TRBV20-1, with 9 bases aligning to TRBD2. J lost 11 bases, V lost 5 bases, and 18 bases had no gene match. The CDR3 extends over 15 amino acids. Germline CDR1 DFQATT, CDR2 SNEGSKA (reference sequence). The CDR3 protein is CSAQGASGAGNEQYF. The CDR3 DNA is TGCAGTGCTCAGGGTGCTAGCGGGGCGGGCAATGAGCAGTACTTC.

This clonotype appeared a few times. V and J are TRBV6-2 or TRBV6-3 and TRBJ2-7, with D uncertain. This CDR3 has 15 residues. CDR1 is MNHEY, CDR2 SVGEGT, per germline. V lost 3 bases, J lost 4 bases, and 16 bases lay in between. The DNA for the CDR3 is TGTGCCAGCAGTTATACGCCCTCTGGGCGGTACGAGCAGTACTTC. Protein sequence: CASSYTPSGRYEQYF.

The gene calls are TRBV28 and TRBJ1-5; D unclear. The CDR3 contains 15 residues. With 6 bases removed from V and 0 bases from J, the gap between germline ends came to 12 bases. Germline V gives CDR1 MDHEN, CDR2 SYDVKM. CDR3 nucleotide sequence: TGTGCCAGCAGCACCCACGCCTATAGCAATCAGCCCCAGCATTTT. It translates to CASSTHAYSNQPQHF.

The table lists this clonotype with a count of one. V and J are TRBV12-3 or TRBV12-4 and TRBJ1-5; a possible D gene is TRBD1 (6 bases). The CDR3 length is 16 residues. With 3 bases removed from V and 1 base from J, the gap between germline ends came to 13 bases. CDR3 nucleotides: TGTGCCAGCAGTTTCAGCCAAAGGGGGAGCAATCAGCCCCAGCATTTT. This sequence encodes CASSFSQRGSNQPQHF.

As regards this clonotype: One junction end disagrees with the germline gene, perhaps due to a read error. The gene calls are TRBV5-1 and TRBJ2-7; D perhaps matches TRBD1 (6 bases). The CDR3 is 15 residues long. Germline-derived CDR1 and CDR2 are SGHRS and YFSETQ. The DNA for the CDR3 is TGCGCCAGCAGCTTGGCTGGACAGCAGTTTTACGGGCAGTACTTC. Translation: CASSLAGQQFYGQYF.

The chain carries TRBV11-3 and TRBJ2-5; TRBD1 matches 8 bases. The better agreement between TRBJ2-7 and the DNA end casts doubt on the J call. Germline V CDR1 and CDR2: SGHNT, YENEEA. The CDR3 has 14 amino acids. CDR3 amino acids: CASSSDRVRDEQYF. CDR3 nucleotides: TGTGCCAGCAGCTCGGACAGGGTGCGCGACGAGCAGTACTTC.

V usage is TRBV12-3 or TRBV12-4 and J usage is TRBJ1-5; D might be TRBD1 (6 bases). V was pared by 6 bases and J by 4 bases, with 13 bases between. This CDR3 has 14 residues. CDR3 DNA sequence: TGTGCCAGCAGCTATGGGACAAGTAATCAGCCCCAGCATTTT. It codes for CASSYGTSNQPQHF.

V is TRBV20-1 and J is TRBJ2-1; D is perhaps TRBD1 or TRBD2 (5 bases each). The V end lost 3 bases, the J end lost 5 bases, and 17 bases lay between the germline ends. Germline CDR1 and CDR2: DFQATT and SNEGSKA (reference sequence). The CDR3 loop spans 15 amino acids. CDR3 protein: CSASPPPGADNEQFF. DNA of the CDR3: TGCAGTGCTAGTCCCCCCCCCGGGGCTGACAATGAGCAGTTCTTC.

There are a few counts of this clonotype. The CDR3 sequence is CASSWGAGQYEQYF. DNA for the CDR3: TGCGCCAGCAGCTGGGGGGCAGGGCAATACGAGCAGTACTTC. The gene calls are TRBV5-1 and TRBJ2-7; D assignment may be TRBD1 or TRBD2 (6 bases each). This CDR3 is 14 amino acids long. From germline, CDR1 is SGHRS and CDR2 YFSETQ. V shed 3 bases and J shed 4 bases, with 14 bases lying between them. The full variable domain, in which reference TRBV5-1 and TRBJ2-7 provide the parts outside the CDR3, is KAGVTQTPRYLIKTRGQQVTLSCSPISGHRSVSWYQQTPGQGLQFLFEYFSETQRNKGNFPGRFSGRQFSNSRSEMNVSTLELGDSALYLCASSWGAGQYEQYFGPGTRLTVT.